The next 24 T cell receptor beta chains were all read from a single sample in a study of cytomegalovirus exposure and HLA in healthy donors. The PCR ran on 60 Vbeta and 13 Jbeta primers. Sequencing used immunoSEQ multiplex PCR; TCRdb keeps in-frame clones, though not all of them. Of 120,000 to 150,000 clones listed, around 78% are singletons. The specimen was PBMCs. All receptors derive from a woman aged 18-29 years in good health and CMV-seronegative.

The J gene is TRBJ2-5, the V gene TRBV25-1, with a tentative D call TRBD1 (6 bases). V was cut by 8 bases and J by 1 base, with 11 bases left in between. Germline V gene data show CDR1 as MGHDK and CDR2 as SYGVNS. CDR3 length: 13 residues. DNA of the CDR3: TGTGCCAGCTCCCGGGACATCCAAGAGACCCAGTACTTC. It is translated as CASSRDIQETQYF.

CDR3 DNA: TGTGCCAGCAGCTTAAATCAAATATTGCGGGGGGGGAGGACCGGGGAGCTGTTTTTT. It encodes CASSLNQILRGGRTGELFF. The rearrangement joins TRBV7-8 to TRBJ2-2; the match to TRBD2 covers 9 bases. V shed 2 bases and J 5 bases; nucleotides not matched to a gene: 15. The CDR3 consists of 19 residues. Germline loops: CDR1 SGHVS, CDR2 FQNEAQ.

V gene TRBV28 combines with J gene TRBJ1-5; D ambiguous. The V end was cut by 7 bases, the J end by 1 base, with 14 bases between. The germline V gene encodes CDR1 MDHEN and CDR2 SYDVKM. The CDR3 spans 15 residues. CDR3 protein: CASTIGGNSNQPQHF. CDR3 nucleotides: TGTGCCAGCACCATCGGAGGGAACAGCAATCAGCCCCAGCATTTT. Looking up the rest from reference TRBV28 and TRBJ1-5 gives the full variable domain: DVKVTQSSRYLVKRTGEKVFLECVQDMDHENMFWYRQDPGLGLRLIYFSYDVKMKEKGDIPEGYSVSREKKERFSLILESASTNQTSMYLCASTIGGNSNQPQHFGDGTRLSIL.

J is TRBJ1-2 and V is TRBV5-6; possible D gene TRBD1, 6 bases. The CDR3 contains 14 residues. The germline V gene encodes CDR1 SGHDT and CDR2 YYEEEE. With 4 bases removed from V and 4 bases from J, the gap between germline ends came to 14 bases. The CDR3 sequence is CASSPGAGPYGYTF. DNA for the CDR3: TGTGCCAGCAGCCCAGGGGCAGGGCCCTATGGCTACACCTTC.

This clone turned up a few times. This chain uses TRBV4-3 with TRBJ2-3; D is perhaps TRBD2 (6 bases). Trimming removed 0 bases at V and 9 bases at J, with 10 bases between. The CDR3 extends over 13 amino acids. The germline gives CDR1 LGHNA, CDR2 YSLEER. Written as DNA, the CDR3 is TGCGCCAGCAGCCAAGATCTGGCGGGAACGCAGTATTTT. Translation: CASSQDLAGTQYF.

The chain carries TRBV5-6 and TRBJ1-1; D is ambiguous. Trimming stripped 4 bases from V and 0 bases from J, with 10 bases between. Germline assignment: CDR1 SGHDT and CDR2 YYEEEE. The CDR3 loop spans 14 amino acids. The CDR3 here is CASSPPLMNTEAFF. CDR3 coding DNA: TGTGCCAGCAGCCCCCCACTAATGAACACTGAAGCTTTCTTT.

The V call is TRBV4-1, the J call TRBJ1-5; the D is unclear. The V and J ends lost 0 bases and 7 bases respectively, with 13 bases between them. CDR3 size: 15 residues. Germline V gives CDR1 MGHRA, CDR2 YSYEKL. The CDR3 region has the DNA TGCGCCAGCAGCCAAGATCCCCAAACAGTACAGCCCCAGCATTTT. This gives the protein CASSQDPQTVQPQHF.

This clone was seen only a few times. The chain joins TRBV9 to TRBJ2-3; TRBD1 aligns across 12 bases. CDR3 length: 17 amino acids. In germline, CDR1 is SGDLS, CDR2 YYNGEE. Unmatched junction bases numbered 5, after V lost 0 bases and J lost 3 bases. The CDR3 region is CASSVDRDRGLTDTQYF. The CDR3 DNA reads TGTGCCAGCAGCGTAGACCGGGACAGGGGGCTGACAGATACGCAGTATTTT.

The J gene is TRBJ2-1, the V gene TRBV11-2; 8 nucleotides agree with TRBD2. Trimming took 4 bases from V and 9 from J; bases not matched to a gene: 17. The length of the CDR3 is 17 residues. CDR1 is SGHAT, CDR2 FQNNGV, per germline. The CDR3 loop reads CASSSHFWAGGHGEQFF. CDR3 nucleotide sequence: TGTGCCAGCAGCTCCCACTTTTGGGCGGGAGGCCATGGTGAGCAGTTCTTC.

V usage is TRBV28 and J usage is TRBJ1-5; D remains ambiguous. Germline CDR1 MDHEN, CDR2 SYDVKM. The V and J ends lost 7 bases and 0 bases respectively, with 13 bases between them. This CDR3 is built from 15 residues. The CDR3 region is CASTTRADSNQPQHF. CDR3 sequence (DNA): TGTGCCAGCACCACTAGAGCTGATAGCAATCAGCCCCAGCATTTT. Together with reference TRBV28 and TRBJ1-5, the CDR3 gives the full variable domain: DVKVTQSSRYLVKRTGEKVFLECVQDMDHENMFWYRQDPGLGLRLIYFSYDVKMKEKGDIPEGYSVSREKKERFSLILESASTNQTSMYLCASTTRADSNQPQHFGDGTRLSIL.

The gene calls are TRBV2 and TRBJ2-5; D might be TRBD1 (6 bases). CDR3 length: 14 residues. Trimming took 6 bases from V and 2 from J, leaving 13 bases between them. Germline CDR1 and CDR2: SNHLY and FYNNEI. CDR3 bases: TGTGCCAGCAGGATACAGGGACCGCAAGAGACCCAGTACTTC. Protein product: CASRIQGPQETQYF.

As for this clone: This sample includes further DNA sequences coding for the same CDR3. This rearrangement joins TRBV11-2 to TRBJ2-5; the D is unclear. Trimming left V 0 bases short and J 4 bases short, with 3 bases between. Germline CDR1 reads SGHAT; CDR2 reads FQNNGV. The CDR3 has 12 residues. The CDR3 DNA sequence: TGTGCCAGCAGCTTAGATAGAGAGACCCAGTACTTC. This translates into CASSLDRETQYF.

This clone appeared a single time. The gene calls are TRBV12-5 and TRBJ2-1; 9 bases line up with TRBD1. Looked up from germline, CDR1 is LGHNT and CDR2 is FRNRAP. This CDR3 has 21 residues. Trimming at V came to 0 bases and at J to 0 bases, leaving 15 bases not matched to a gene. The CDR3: CASGLVPIGTGTVSSYNEQFF. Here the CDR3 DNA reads TGTGCTAGTGGTTTGGTACCAATTGGGACAGGGACCGTGAGCTCCTACAATGAGCAGTTCTTC.

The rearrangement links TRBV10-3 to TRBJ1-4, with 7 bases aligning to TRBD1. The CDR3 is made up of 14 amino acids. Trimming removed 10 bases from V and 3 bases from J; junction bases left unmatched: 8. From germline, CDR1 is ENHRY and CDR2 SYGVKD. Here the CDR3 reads CATCTGDANEKLFF. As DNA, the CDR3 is TGTGCCACCTGTACAGGGGATGCTAATGAAAAACTGTTTTTT.

CDR3 nucleotides: TGTGCCAGCAGTGTACTAGAGAACACTGAAGCTTTCTTT. Translation: CASSVLENTEAFF. The V gene is TRBV2, the J gene TRBJ1-1; no clear D. CDR3 length: 13 amino acids. Germline-derived CDR1 and CDR2 are SNHLY and FYNNEI. V dropped 4 bases and J dropped 1 base, with 7 bases sitting between them.

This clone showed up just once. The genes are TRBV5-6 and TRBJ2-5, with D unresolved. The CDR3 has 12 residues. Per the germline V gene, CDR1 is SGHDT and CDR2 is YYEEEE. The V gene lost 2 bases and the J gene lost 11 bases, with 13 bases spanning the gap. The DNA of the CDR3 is TGTGCCAGCAGCTTCCGACTGGCGGAGCAGTACTTC. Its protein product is CASSFRLAEQYF.

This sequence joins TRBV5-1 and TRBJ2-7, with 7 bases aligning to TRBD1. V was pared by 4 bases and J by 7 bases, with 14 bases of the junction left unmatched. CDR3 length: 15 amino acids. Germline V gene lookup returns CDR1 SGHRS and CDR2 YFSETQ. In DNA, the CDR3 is TGCGCCAGCAGCGCAGGAGCAACAGGGGTAGGTGAGCAGTACTTC. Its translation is CASSAGATGVGEQYF.

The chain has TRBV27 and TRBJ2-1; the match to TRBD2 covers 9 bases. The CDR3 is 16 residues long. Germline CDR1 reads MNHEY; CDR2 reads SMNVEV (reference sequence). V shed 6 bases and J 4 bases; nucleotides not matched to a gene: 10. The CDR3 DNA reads TGTGCCAGCAGCACCGCAGCGGGGGGATTGTACAATGAGCAGTTCTTC. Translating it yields CASSTAAGGLYNEQFF.

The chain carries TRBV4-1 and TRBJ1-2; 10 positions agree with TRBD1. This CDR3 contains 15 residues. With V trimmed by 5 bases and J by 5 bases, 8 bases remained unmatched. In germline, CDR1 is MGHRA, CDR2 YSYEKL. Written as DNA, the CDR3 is TGCGCCAGCAGCAACTCCGGGACAGGGGATTATGGCTACACCTTC. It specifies CASSNSGTGDYGYTF.

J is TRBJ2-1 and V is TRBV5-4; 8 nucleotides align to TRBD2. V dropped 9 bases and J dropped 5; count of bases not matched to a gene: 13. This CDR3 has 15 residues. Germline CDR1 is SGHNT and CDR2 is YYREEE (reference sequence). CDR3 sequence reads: CATGRREEENNEQFF. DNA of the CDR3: TGTGCCACCGGGCGGCGGGAGGAGGAAAACAATGAGCAGTTCTTC.

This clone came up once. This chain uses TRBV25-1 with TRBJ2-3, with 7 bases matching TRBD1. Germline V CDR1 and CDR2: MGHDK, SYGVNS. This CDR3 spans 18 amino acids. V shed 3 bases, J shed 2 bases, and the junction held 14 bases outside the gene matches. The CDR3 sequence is CASSEPTGAVSLTDTQYF. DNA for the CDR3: TGTGCCAGCAGTGAGCCAACAGGGGCTGTGTCCCTCACAGATACGCAGTATTTT.

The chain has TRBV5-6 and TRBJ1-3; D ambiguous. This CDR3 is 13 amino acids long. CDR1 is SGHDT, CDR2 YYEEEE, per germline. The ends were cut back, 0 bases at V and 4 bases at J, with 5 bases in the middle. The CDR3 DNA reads TGTGCCAGCAGCTTGGCCGAGGGAAACACCATATATTTT. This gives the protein CASSLAEGNTIYF.

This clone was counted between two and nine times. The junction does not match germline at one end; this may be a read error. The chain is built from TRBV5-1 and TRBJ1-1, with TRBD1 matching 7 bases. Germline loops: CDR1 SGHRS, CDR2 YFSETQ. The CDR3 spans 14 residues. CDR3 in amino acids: CASSLGQQNTEAFF. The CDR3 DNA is TGCGCCAGCAGTTTGGGACAGCAGAACACTGAAGCTTTCTTT.

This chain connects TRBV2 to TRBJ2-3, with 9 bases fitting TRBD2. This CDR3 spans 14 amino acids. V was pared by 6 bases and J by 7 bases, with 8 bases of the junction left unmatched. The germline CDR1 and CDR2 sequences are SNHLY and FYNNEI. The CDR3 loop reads CASRGSGRGNTQYF. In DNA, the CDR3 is TGTGCCAGCAGGGGTAGCGGGAGAGGGAATACGCAGTATTTT. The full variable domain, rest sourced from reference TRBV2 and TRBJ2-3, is EPEVTQTPSHQVTQMGQEVILRCVPISNHLYFYWYRQILGQKVEFLVSFYNNEISEKSEIFDDQFSVERPDGSNFTLKIRSTKLEDSAMYFCASRGSGRGNTQYFGPGTRLTVL.